Only a few counts were recorded for the clone carrying this TCR beta chain. This sample was included in a study of regulatory T cells in long-lasting Graves disease. Time point noted: newly diagnosed GD, antithyroid drugs for less than 3 months. After RNA was extracted from PBMCs, the TCR library was made from it. CDR3 regions were amplified by Arm-PCR using iRepertoire HTBI primers to build TCR beta libraries. Each CDR3 protein is one row after TCRdb ran MiXCR on the multiplex PCR reads. The sample yields 440,000 or so distinct CDR3 sequences, under 15% seen once. These data also featured in a second study, about T cells in Graves' hyperthyroidism and ophthalmopathy. That study reports: Blood also carried most thyroid clonotypes expanded above 0.001.

Sequences were derived from peripheral blood mononuclear cells (PBMCs), sampled at new diagnosis, from a patient treated with antithyroid drugs. This clonotype was sampled from a woman in her 30s with Graves disease.

Written as DNA, the CDR3 is TGTGCCAGCGCGTCAGATAGGAATACCTACGAGCAGTACTTC. Encoded protein: CASASDRNTYEQYF. The rearrangement links TRBV10-3 to TRBJ2-7; D ambiguous. With 10 bases removed from V and 2 bases from J, the gap between germline ends came to 18 bases. Germline CDR1 is ENHRY and CDR2 is SYGVKD. The CDR3 spans 14 residues.